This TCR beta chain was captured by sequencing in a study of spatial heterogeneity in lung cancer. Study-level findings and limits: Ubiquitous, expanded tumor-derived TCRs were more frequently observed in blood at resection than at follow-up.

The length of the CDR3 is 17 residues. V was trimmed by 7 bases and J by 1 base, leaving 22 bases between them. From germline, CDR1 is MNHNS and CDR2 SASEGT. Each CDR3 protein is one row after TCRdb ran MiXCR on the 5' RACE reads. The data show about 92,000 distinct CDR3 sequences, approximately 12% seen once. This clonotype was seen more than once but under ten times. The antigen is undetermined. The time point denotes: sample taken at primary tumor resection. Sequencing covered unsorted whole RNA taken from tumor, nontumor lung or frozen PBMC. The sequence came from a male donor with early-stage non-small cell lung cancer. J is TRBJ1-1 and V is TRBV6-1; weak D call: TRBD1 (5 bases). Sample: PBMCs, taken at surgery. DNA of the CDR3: TGTGCCAGCATCCCAAACACCCTCAGGGCCTCGAACACTGAAGCTTTCTTT. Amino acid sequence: CASIPNTLRASNTEAFF.